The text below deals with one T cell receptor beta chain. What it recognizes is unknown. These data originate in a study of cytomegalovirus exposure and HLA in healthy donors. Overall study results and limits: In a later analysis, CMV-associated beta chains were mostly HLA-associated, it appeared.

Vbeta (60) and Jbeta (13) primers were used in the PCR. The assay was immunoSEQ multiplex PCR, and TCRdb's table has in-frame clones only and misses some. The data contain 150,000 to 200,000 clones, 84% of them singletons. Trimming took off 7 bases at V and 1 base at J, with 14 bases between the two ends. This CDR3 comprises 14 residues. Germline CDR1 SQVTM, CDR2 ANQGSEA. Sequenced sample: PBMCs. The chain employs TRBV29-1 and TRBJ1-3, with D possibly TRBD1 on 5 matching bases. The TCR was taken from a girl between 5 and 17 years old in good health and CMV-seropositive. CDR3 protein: CSATFRTSGNTIYF. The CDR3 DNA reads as TGCAGCGCCACCTTCAGGACATCTGGAAACACCATATATTTT.